This T cell receptor beta chain stems from a study of T cells expressing NK-cell markers (dated by TCRdb to the early 2020s). Broadly, across the study: Three sorted T-cell subsets (CD3+CD56+NKG2C+, CD3+CD56+NKG2C- and CD3+CD56-NKG2C+) from several donors had their TCR beta-chain repertoires profiled. Of the eight sequenced donors, seven were found to be HCMV-seropositive and one was found to be HCMV-seronegative. All eight donors whose samples were sequenced were randomly selected healthy volunteers, three of them men and five women. Libraries were sequenced as 2 x 150 bp reads on Illumina HiSeq 2000/2500, MiSeq or NextSeq. General conclusions and limits of the study: Those dominant clonotypes were again the most abundant among CD3+CD56-NKG2C+ cells in a handful of donors, at roughly 28.3-65%. In six donors, the dominant CD3+CD56+NKG2C+ clonotypes were among the top 10 CD8+ clonotypes and accounted for about 1.0-7.5% of CD8+ T cells. Whether the expanded NKG2C-expressing T cell clones were specific for HCMV antigens was left unclear.

TCRdb shows the sequencer as Illumina HiSeq 2000. The TCR beta cDNA libraries were made using 5'RACE template switching, a step that added both a universal primer site and unique molecular identifiers. cDNA synthesis was primed from the TCR beta constant segment and was followed by two successive PCR amplification steps. Processing in the source paper ran as follows. MIGEC handled demultiplexing of the reads and grouping by UMI, while MiTCR was used to assemble and quantify clonotypes. Only TCR cDNA sequences supported by at least two reads were kept to exclude erroneous sequences. The tcR package was used for downstream repertoire analysis, and clonotypes were matched between fractions using CDR3 nucleotide sequence together with V segment. VDJmatch was used to annotate antigen specificity against VDJdb, with one amino acid substitution allowed in CDR3. The reads were reprocessed in TCRdb, with one entry per CDR3 protein sequence and no accompanying DNA. TCRdb, rather than the study authors, made the V and J calls. The sample table on file contains 150,000 or so distinct CDR3 sequences. The ten largest make up less than 40% of the sample.

To determine HCMV serostatus, a commercial ELISA kit was used to detect HCMV-specific IgG in serum. Peripheral blood mononuclear cells were isolated from blood by Ficoll density gradient centrifugation. Concerning this clonotype itself: The target of this receptor is not known.

CDR1 and CDR2 were assigned from the germline V gene as SGHVS and FQNEAQ. The CDR3 starts with the cysteine, ends with the phenylalanine, and has 20 residues. DNA is not on record. The receptor's source is a woman aged 45-59 years in good health. Donor details come from another sample of the same person, matched by shared clones. This chain joins TRBV7-8 to TRBJ2-6; TCRdb picks TRBD2, but there is no DNA to check that call. The sequencing sample was made of blood T cells: a sorted CD56 or NKG2C T cell subset, CD4+ or CD8+ T cells, or bulk PBMC T cells (not recorded which). The CDR3 is CASGGRGGTSGSPGANVLTF.